The sequence of this T cell receptor beta chain was determined in a study of cytomegalovirus exposure and HLA in healthy donors. Overall study results and limits: Cytomegalovirus association was assigned to about 180 TCR beta chains. Through in vitro validation, a few CMV-associated chains were shown to be specific for CMV antigens.

Comments on this clone: Its antigen is currently unknown.

There are 17 residues in the CDR3. Germline V gives CDR1 SEHNR, CDR2 FQNEAQ (reference sequence). V was cut by 5 bases and J by 3 bases, with 23 bases left in between. Some clones are missing from TCRdb's copy, which holds only in-frame ones; the method was immunoSEQ multiplex PCR. Of 250,000 to 400,000 clones in the sample, around 90% were seen once. The sequencing input was PBMCs. This clonotype was obtained from a man between 25 and 39 years old in good health and CMV-seronegative. This chain joins TRBV7-9 and TRBJ2-7; D is undetermined. The CDR3 spells CASSPAAPPPRIYEQYF. For the CDR3, the DNA is TGTGCCAGCAGCCCCGCCGCCCCACCCCCTAGAATCTACGAGCAGTACTTC. The variable domain in full, completed from reference TRBV7-9 and TRBJ2-7, reads DTGVSQNPRHKITKRGQNVTFRCDPISEHNRLYWYRQTLGQGPEFLTYFQNEAQLEKSRLLSDRFSAERPKGSFSTLEIQRTEQGDSAMYLCASSPAAPPPRIYEQYFGPGTRLTVT.